Below are 25 T cell receptor beta chains sequenced from a single sample in a study of CD4 T cells in relation to SARS-CoV-2 and coronaviruses. Method: immunoSEQ multiplex PCR; TCRdb's copy keeps in-frame clones and lacks some. The top ten hold 1% to 1.5% of the sample, which has around 41,000 clones, over 75% seen once. Their target antigens are unknown. The sample taken for sequencing was naive CD4+ T cells from PBMCs, cultured in vitro. Subset defined: naive CD4+ T cells isolated by negative enrichment. The receptor set was obtained from an adult with COVID-19.

The chain links TRBV29-1 to TRBJ2-7, with 9 bases fitting TRBD1. The CDR3 spans 13 residues. CDR1 is SQVTM, CDR2 ANQGSEA, per germline. V trimming: 5 bases; J trimming: 6 bases; junction bases outside the gene matches: 8. CDR3 loop: CSVNRDRVGEQYF. For the CDR3, the DNA is TGCAGCGTTAACCGGGACAGGGTGGGCGAGCAGTACTTC.

The CDR3 nucleotides are TGTGCCAGCAGCTTAGTCGGGACTAGCGGAAACTACGAGCAGTACTTC. Protein sequence: CASSLVGTSGNYEQYF. The genes are TRBV7-2 and TRBJ2-7; TRBD2 aligns across 11 bases. The CDR3 is 16 amino acids. Germline trimming cut 1 base from V and 3 bases from J; bases unmatched to any gene: 5. Germline CDR1 SGHTA, CDR2 FQGNSA.

The V and J genes are TRBV5-1 and TRBJ2-5, with D possibly matching TRBD1 (6 bases). Germline-derived CDR1 and CDR2 are SGHRS and YFSETQ. The CDR3 contains 16 residues. V lost 4 bases and J lost 1, with 17 bases in between. This CDR3 reads CASSLEGQQFQETQYF. The CDR3 nucleotides read TGCGCCAGCAGCCTGGAAGGACAGCAATTCCAAGAGACCCAGTACTTC.

The CDR3 region is CASSEQREQPQHF. The DNA of the CDR3 is TGTGCCAGCAGTGAACAGCGGGAGCAGCCCCAGCATTTT. This chain links TRBV12-3 or TRBV12-4 with TRBJ1-5; D ambiguous. Trimming took 5 bases from V and 7 from J, leaving 12 bases between them. The CDR3 runs to 13 residues.

V usage is TRBV7-8 and J usage is TRBJ2-7, with 9 bases fitting TRBD1. Trimming took 7 bases from V and 3 from J; bases not matched to a gene: 7. Germline CDR1 is SGHVS and CDR2 is FQNEAQ. This CDR3 spans 14 amino acids. The DNA for the CDR3 is TGTGCCAGCATCAAAGGGACAGGGAACTACGAGCAGTACTTC. Its translation: CASIKGTGNYEQYF.

The CDR3 is CASSLGGTVNTGELFF. In DNA, the CDR3 is TGTGCCAGCAGCTTGGGGGGGACAGTGAACACCGGGGAGCTGTTTTTT. This chain connects TRBV5-4 to TRBJ2-2, with 7 bases identical to TRBD1. Per the germline V gene, CDR1 is SGHNT and CDR2 is YYREEE (reference sequence). V lost 0 bases and J lost 1; bases outside the gene matches: 3. The length of the CDR3 is 16 residues.

V and J are TRBV3-1 (or the pseudogene TRBV3-2) and TRBJ2-2; D unresolved. This CDR3 comprises 14 residues. V was cut by 0 bases and J by 6 bases, with 8 bases left in between. Germline V gives CDR1 LGHDT, CDR2 YNNKEL (reference sequence). Written as DNA, the CDR3 is TGTGCCAGCAGCCAAGATTTTCTTCCCGGGGAGCTGTTTTTT. It encodes CASSQDFLPGELFF.

CDR3 region: CASSPREGADEQFF. The CDR3 nucleotides are TGTGCCAGCAGCCCCAGGGAGGGGGCCGATGAGCAGTTCTTC. The chain recombines TRBV13 with TRBJ2-1; D may match TRBD1 or TRBD2 (7 bases each). V was pared by 5 bases and J by 8 bases, with 16 bases between. CDR1 is PRHDT, CDR2 FYEKMQ, per germline (reference sequence). This CDR3 contains 14 residues.

The chain employs TRBV5-4 and TRBJ2-5, with TRBD2 identical over 8 bases. V lost 5 bases and J lost 3; bases outside the gene matches: 3. CDR1 is SGHNT and CDR2 is YYREEE in the germline V gene (reference sequence). The CDR3 spans 13 residues. CDR3 amino acids: CASSSGLEETQYF. CDR3 coding DNA: TGTGCCAGCAGTTCGGGACTAGAAGAGACCCAGTACTTC.

The rearrangement uses TRBV2 and TRBJ1-4; 10 bases line up with TRBD1. The CDR3 spans 15 residues. The germline CDR1 and CDR2 sequences are SNHLY and FYNNEI. The V gene end was trimmed by 6 bases and the J gene end by 5 bases; junction bases not matched to a gene: 6. CDR3 sequence reads: CASRNRQGANEKLFF. CDR3 coding DNA: TGTGCCAGCAGAAACAGACAGGGGGCGAATGAAAAACTGTTTTTT.

V gene TRBV30 combines with J gene TRBJ2-3, with 8 positions matching TRBD2. The germline V gene has CDR1 GTSNPN and CDR2 SVGIG (reference sequence). V lost 0 bases and J lost 3; bases outside the gene matches: 14. This CDR3 is 18 amino acids long. CDR3 sequence (DNA): TGTGCCTGGAGTGTATTGGTCGGGAAACTAGCGGAGACAGATACGCAGTATTTT. It specifies CAWSVLVGKLAETDTQYF.

The rearrangement joins TRBV6-4 to TRBJ2-7, with D perhaps assigned TRBD1 or TRBD2 (5 bases each). Germline V gene lookup returns CDR1 MRHNA and CDR2 SNTAGT. The CDR3 contains 15 residues. The V gene lost 8 bases and the J gene lost 2 bases, with 19 bases spanning the gap. The CDR3 DNA reads as TGTGCCAGCGTCTTCAGGGACCTCCGGACCTACGAGCAGTACTTC. Its protein is CASVFRDLRTYEQYF.

The chain couples TRBV18 to TRBJ2-5; possible D gene TRBD2, 6 bases. The length of the CDR3 is 16 residues. The germline CDR1 and CDR2 sequences are KGHSH and LQKENI. V was trimmed by 3 bases and J by 5 bases, leaving 19 bases between them. The CDR3 protein is CASSPLGRGTGETQYF. CDR3 DNA: TGTGCCAGCTCACCCCTGGGACGGGGGACCGGGGAGACCCAGTACTTC.

The chain carries TRBV2 and TRBJ2-1; no reliable D call. Germline CDR1 is SNHLY and CDR2 is FYNNEI. The CDR3 spans 12 residues. V lost 6 bases and J 1 base, leaving 4 bases between the germline ends. DNA of the CDR3: TGTGCCAGCAGCCGGTCCTACAATGAGCAGTTCTTC. It codes for CASSRSYNEQFF.

The genes are TRBV5-4 and TRBJ1-5; D is perhaps TRBD1 (5 bases). V was trimmed by 0 bases and J by 12 bases, leaving 13 bases between them. Germline lookup yields CDR1 SGHNT and CDR2 YYREEE (reference sequence). The CDR3 runs 13 residues. CDR3 protein: CASSLDRQGVQHF. The DNA of the CDR3 is TGTGCCAGCAGCTTGGACAGACAAGGGGTCCAGCATTTT.

The CDR3 loop is CASRRSGSRDNEQFF. The CDR3 DNA reads as TGTGCCAGCAGACGAAGCGGGAGTCGGGACAATGAGCAGTTCTTC. V and J are TRBV6-5 and TRBJ2-1, with 8 bases matching TRBD2. CDR1 MNHEY and CDR2 SVGAGI come from the germline V gene. The CDR3 is 15 amino acids. V lost 6 bases, J lost 5 bases, and 9 bases stayed unmatched.

The V call is TRBV30, the J call TRBJ1-5; the D is unclear. V lost 0 bases and J lost 7, with 10 bases in between. The CDR3 is 13 amino acids. Germline CDR1 is GTSNPN and CDR2 is SVGIG (reference sequence). The CDR3 coding sequence is TGTGCCTGGAGTGTATCGGGTTCCCAGCCCCAGCATTTT. This codes for CAWSVSGSQPQHF.

The rearrangement joins TRBV18 to TRBJ2-1; D gene unclear. CDR1 and CDR2 from the germline V gene are KGHSH and LQKENI. This CDR3 comprises 12 residues. The V end lost 3 bases, the J end lost 8 bases, and 8 bases lay between the germline ends. The CDR3 DNA is TGTGCCAGCTCACCGGCGACACATGAGCAGTTCTTC. It translates to CASSPATHEQFF. Full variable domain (missing parts from reference TRBV18 and TRBJ2-1): NAGVMQNPRHLVRRRGQEARLRCSPMKGHSHVYWYRQLPEEGLKFMVYLQKENIIDESGMPKERFSAEFPKEGPSILRIQQVVRGDSAAYFCASSPATHEQFFGPGTRLTVL.

Here the CDR3 reads CASSLVAHTQYF. In DNA, the CDR3 is TGTGCCAGCAGCTTAGTAGCCCATACGCAGTATTTT. The chain employs TRBV11-2 and TRBJ2-3; no reliable D call. The germline V gene encodes CDR1 SGHAT and CDR2 FQNNGV. The CDR3 sequence is 12 residues long. V lost 1 base to trimming and J lost 7 bases, with 6 bases between them.

The chain carries TRBV11-3 and TRBJ1-1; D is unresolved. CDR3 length: 13 amino acids. Trimming cost V 4 bases and J 1 base, with 7 bases left between them. Germline V gives CDR1 SGHNT, CDR2 YENEEA. CDR3 protein: CASSSVENTEAFF. For the CDR3, the DNA is TGTGCCAGCAGCTCCGTCGAGAACACTGAAGCTTTCTTT.

The chain combines TRBV5-5 with TRBJ2-3; D call uncertain. Germline V CDR1 and CDR2: SGHKS, YYEKEE (reference sequence). The ends were cut back, 2 bases at V and 4 bases at J, with 11 bases in the middle. The CDR3 consists of 14 residues. The CDR3 sequence: CASSLGIGADTQYF. DNA of the CDR3: TGTGCCAGCAGCTTAGGGATTGGGGCAGATACGCAGTATTTT.

In DNA form, the CDR3 reads TGTGCCAGCCGCCGGACAGGGCCGACTTGGGTATCCGAGCAGTACTTC. Amino acids: CASRRTGPTWVSEQYF. The rearrangement uses TRBV5-5 and TRBJ2-7, with 8 nucleotides matching TRBD1. Trimming cost V 7 bases and J 6 bases; bases outside gene matches: 18. The germline CDR1 and CDR2 sequences are SGHKS and YYEKEE (reference sequence). CDR3 length: 16 amino acids.

The genes are TRBV5-1 and TRBJ2-3; TRBD2 might be the D (6 bases). CDR1 and CDR2 from the germline V gene are SGHRS and YFSETQ. The CDR3 loop spans 16 amino acids. V was cut by 5 bases and J by 2 bases, with 18 bases left in between. This CDR3 is CASSRSAGSHTDTQYF. The CDR3 region has the DNA TGCGCCAGCAGTCGTTCGGCGGGATCCCACACAGATACGCAGTATTTT.

V and J are TRBV7-9 and TRBJ2-3; D gene ambiguous. Trimming stripped 5 bases from V and 2 bases from J, with 8 bases between. CDR1 and CDR2 (germline): SEHNR, FQNEAQ (reference sequence). This CDR3 region has 13 residues. CDR3 DNA: TGTGCCAGCAGCCCCTCCGACACAGATACGCAGTATTTT. Amino acids: CASSPSDTDTQYF.

The J gene is TRBJ2-7, the V gene TRBV2, with 10 nucleotides matching TRBD2. CDR1 is SNHLY and CDR2 is FYNNEI in the germline V gene. V lost 2 bases and J lost 4; bases outside the gene matches: 2. The length of the CDR3 is 14 residues. The chain's CDR3 is CASSELAGVYEQYF. The CDR3 coding sequence is TGTGCCAGCAGTGAACTAGCGGGGGTGTACGAGCAGTACTTC.